Below are 21 T cell receptor beta chains sequenced from a single sample in a study of blood T cell repertoires in COVID-19. TCRdb's copy holds only in-frame clones and misses some; the assay was immunoSEQ multiplex PCR. The sample consists of around 300,000 clones, roughly 89% of them appearing once. Sample: PBMCs or T cells enriched from blood (not recorded which). Receptor source: a young woman who had recovered from COVID-19.

This clone was detected only a few times. The chain is built from TRBV7-9 and TRBJ1-1; possible D gene TRBD1, 5 bases. Trimming shortened V by 6 bases and J by 11 bases, and 13 bases separated the two germline ends. CDR1 and CDR2 from the germline V gene are SEHNR and FQNEAQ (reference sequence). This CDR3 region has 11 residues. CDR3 in DNA: TGTGCCAGCAGACGTGAGACAGTGGCTTTCTTT. Its translation: CASRRETVAFF.

J is TRBJ2-4 and V is TRBV27; D possibly corresponds to TRBD1 (6 bases). With 5 bases removed from V and 6 bases from J, the gap between germline ends came to 14 bases. The CDR3 has 14 amino acids. CDR1 and CDR2 from the germline V gene are MNHEY and SMNVEV (reference sequence). The CDR3 is CASSPQGIVNIQYF. The CDR3, as DNA: TGTGCCAGCAGTCCCCAGGGGATTGTAAACATTCAGTACTTC.

This chain uses TRBV7-6 with TRBJ2-5; 8 positions agree with TRBD1. Germline lookup yields CDR1 SGHVS and CDR2 FNYEAQ. The trim removed 3 bases at V and 4 bases at J, leaving 1 base unmatched. This CDR3 contains 13 residues. The CDR3 is CASSFTGGETQYF. The CDR3 DNA is TGTGCCAGCAGCTTTACAGGGGGAGAGACCCAGTACTTC.

DNA of the CDR3: TGTGCTAGTGGCCGTCTGGGGGGTGGCAACACCGGGGAGCTGTTTTTT. Residues: CASGRLGGGNTGELFF. The rearrangement uses TRBV12-5 and TRBJ2-2, with D maybe TRBD2 (6 bases). Trimming removed 6 bases at V and 2 bases at J, with 16 bases between. Germline CDR1 LGHNT, CDR2 FRNRAP. The CDR3 covers 16 residues. The full variable domain, in which reference TRBV12-5 and TRBJ2-2 provide the parts outside the CDR3, is DARVTQTPRHKVTEMGQEVTMRCQPILGHNTVFWYRQTMMQGLELLAYFRNRAPLDDSGMPKDRFSAEMPDATLATLKIQPSEPRDSAVYFCASGRLGGGNTGELFFGEGSRLTVL.

This clone was seen just once. CDR3 nucleotides: TGTGCCAGCTCGCGAACAGGGTTAGGAAATTCACCCCTCCACTTT. Protein sequence: CASSRTGLGNSPLHF. The chain carries TRBV18 and TRBJ1-6; a possible D gene is TRBD1 (6 bases). Per germline, CDR1 KGHSH and CDR2 LQKENI. The CDR3 sequence is 15 residues long. V dropped 6 bases and J dropped 7 bases, with 16 bases sitting between them.

V usage is TRBV28 and J usage is TRBJ2-3; 10 bases are a match to TRBD1. The CDR3 contains 14 residues. V lost 5 bases, J lost 2 bases, and 1 base stayed unmatched. CDR1 is MDHEN and CDR2 is SYDVKM in the germline V gene. The CDR3 protein is CASSGTGVTDTQYF. CDR3 in DNA: TGTGCCAGCAGTGGGACAGGGGTCACAGATACGCAGTATTTT.

The V and J genes are TRBV6-5 and TRBJ2-7, with a tentative D call TRBD2 (6 bases). Germline V CDR1 and CDR2: MNHEY, SVGAGI. V was pared by 0 bases and J by 2 bases, with 14 bases between. The CDR3 is 16 residues long. CDR3 region: CASSYSIGGAPYEQYF. In DNA, the CDR3 is TGTGCCAGCAGTTACTCGATTGGAGGGGCACCCTACGAGCAGTACTTC.

The rearrangement joins TRBV6-5 to TRBJ1-6; 11 positions match TRBD1. Trimming removed 6 bases from V and 9 bases from J; junction bases left unmatched: 7. The germline V gene encodes CDR1 MNHEY and CDR2 SVGAGI. This CDR3 has 15 amino acids. CDR3 DNA: TGTGCCAGCAGGGGACAGGGGGTCCCATCTTCACCCCTCCACTTT. Translating gives CASRGQGVPSSPLHF.

This chain joins TRBV5-1 and TRBJ2-7; 7 bases are shared with TRBD2. The CDR3 length is 14 residues. J was trimmed by 1 base and V by 0 bases; bases with no gene match: 1. CDR1 and CDR2 from the germline V gene are SGHRS and YFSETQ. In DNA form, the CDR3 reads TGCGCCAGCAGCTTGGCGGGGGGTTCCTACGAGCAGTACTTC. It codes for CASSLAGGSYEQYF. The entire variable domain, with the rest obtained from reference TRBV5-1 and TRBJ2-7, is as follows: KAGVTQTPRYLIKTRGQQVTLSCSPISGHRSVSWYQQTPGQGLQFLFEYFSETQRNKGNFPGRFSGRQFSNSRSEMNVSTLELGDSALYLCASSLAGGSYEQYFGPGTRLTVT.

This chain joins TRBV5-1 and TRBJ1-6; no reliable D call. The CDR3 totals 13 residues. Germline V gives CDR1 SGHRS, CDR2 YFSETQ. The V and J ends lost 0 bases and 7 bases respectively, with 5 bases between them. The CDR3 is CASSLGGNSPLHF. The CDR3, as DNA: TGCGCCAGCAGCTTGGGCGGGAATTCACCCCTCCACTTT.

The chain joins TRBV28 to TRBJ1-4; D remains unclear. The CDR3 extends over 12 amino acids. The germline CDR1 and CDR2 sequences are MDHEN and SYDVKM. Trimming cost V 8 bases and J 4 bases, with 8 bases left between them. In DNA, the CDR3 is TGTGCCAGCGGAGCGATTAATGAAAAACTGTTTTTT. Translating gives CASGAINEKLFF.

This clone was recorded only once. CDR3 amino acids: CASSQGQGLGEQYF. The CDR3 DNA is TGTGCCAGCAGCCAAGGACAGGGTTTGGGCGAGCAGTACTTC. V usage is TRBV7-9 and J usage is TRBJ2-7, with 8 bases fitting TRBD1. This CDR3 contains 14 residues. Germline loops: CDR1 SEHNR, CDR2 FQNEAQ (reference sequence). V was clipped by 5 bases and J by 6 bases; unmatched bases: 9.

In this sample, this clone turned up a few times. This sequence joins TRBV27 and TRBJ2-1; D is unclear. Germline-derived CDR1 and CDR2 are MNHEY and SMNVEV (reference sequence). V lost 6 bases and J lost 1, with 7 bases in between. This CDR3 is 13 amino acids long. The CDR3 loop is CASSPKSYNEQFF. The CDR3 DNA follows: TGTGCCAGCAGCCCCAAATCCTACAATGAGCAGTTCTTC.

The chain has TRBV29-1 and TRBJ2-7, with TRBD2 matching over 7 bases. V lost 7 bases and J lost 4; bases outside the gene matches: 25. This CDR3 comprises 18 residues. The V gene's germline CDR1 is SQVTM and CDR2 ANQGSEA. This chain's CDR3 is CSAKRLAMGSKGTYEQYF. In DNA form, the CDR3 reads TGCAGCGCCAAAAGACTAGCAATGGGTTCCAAGGGGACGTACGAGCAGTACTTC.

As DNA, the CDR3 is TGTGCCAGCAGCGTAGGAGGGGGGGCAGTTGAAAAACTGTTTTTT. This translates into CASSVGGGAVEKLFF. This chain uses TRBV9 with TRBJ1-4; D possibly corresponds to TRBD1 (6 bases). CDR1 is SGDLS, CDR2 YYNGEE, per germline. The V gene lost 0 bases and the J gene lost 7 bases, with 13 bases spanning the gap. The CDR3 has 15 amino acids.

This sequence joins TRBV5-6 and TRBJ2-7; 8 bases are shared with TRBD2. After removal of 1 base from V and 6 bases from J, the junction contained 9 bases not matched to a gene. CDR3 length: 15 amino acids. CDR1 and CDR2 from the germline V gene are SGHDT and YYEEEE. CDR3 loop: CASSLTGGVLSEQYF. The CDR3 nucleotides read TGTGCCAGCAGCTTGACGGGAGGGGTTTTAAGCGAGCAGTACTTC.

The chain combines TRBV4-2 with TRBJ2-1; TRBD2 might be the D (6 bases). The CDR3 consists of 16 residues. V shed 0 bases and J shed 0 bases, with 9 bases lying between them. Per the germline V gene, CDR1 is LGHNA and CDR2 is YNFKEQ. The CDR3 bases are TGTGCCAGCAGCCAAGATATGGACTACTCCTACAATGAGCAGTTCTTC. Translation gives CASSQDMDYSYNEQFF.

J is TRBJ2-2 and V is TRBV28; 8 nucleotides align to TRBD1. CDR1 and CDR2 (germline): MDHEN, SYDVKM. The CDR3 has 15 amino acids. V trimming: 3 bases; J trimming: 5 bases; junction bases outside the gene matches: 5. The CDR3 loop reads CASSLTGAYTGELFF. The CDR3, as DNA: TGTGCCAGCAGTTTGACAGGGGCGTATACCGGGGAGCTGTTTTTT. The complete variable domain, with remaining parts taken from reference TRBV28 and TRBJ2-2, reads DVKVTQSSRYLVKRTGEKVFLECVQDMDHENMFWYRQDPGLGLRLIYFSYDVKMKEKGDIPEGYSVSREKKERFSLILESASTNQTSMYLCASSLTGAYTGELFFGEGSRLTVL.

The V gene is TRBV11-3, the J gene TRBJ2-1; 8 bases align to TRBD2. The CDR3 length is 16 residues. The junction had 11 bases not matched to a gene; V was cut back by 4 bases and J by 6 bases. CDR1 is SGHNT and CDR2 is YENEEA in the germline V gene. The CDR3 region is CASSSEAVSGINEQFF. DNA for the CDR3: TGTGCCAGCAGCTCCGAGGCAGTTAGCGGGATCAATGAGCAGTTCTTC.

This sequence joins TRBV30 and TRBJ2-3; 9 nucleotides line up with TRBD2. The ends lost 1 base at V and 3 bases at J; junction bases unmatched: 2. The CDR3 runs 14 residues. Per germline, CDR1 GTSNPN and CDR2 SVGIG (reference sequence). CDR3 sequence reads: CAWSGSGSTDTQYF. The DNA of the CDR3 is TGTGCCTGGAGTGGTAGCGGGAGTACAGATACGCAGTATTTT.

The chain uses TRBV25-1 and TRBJ2-7; 7 bases are a match to TRBD2. CDR3 length: 15 residues. V lost 5 bases, J lost 3 bases, and 10 bases stayed unmatched. Germline lookup yields CDR1 MGHDK and CDR2 SYGVNS. Here the CDR3 reads CASSSPGRGIYEQYF. CDR3 nucleotide sequence: TGTGCCAGCAGTTCCCCCGGGCGGGGGATCTACGAGCAGTACTTC.